One TCR beta chain is described in this entry. Its specific antigen is unknown. Base qualities are missing; no much larger clone stands one base away. This sample is drawn from a study of blood T cell repertoires in COVID-19 (dated by TCRdb to about 2020). Background for the entire study: Samples covering the acute and convalescent phases of COVID-19 were provided by collaborators in the United States, Italy and Spain. The material from the prospective study consisted of cDNA or gDNA derived from T cells, B-cell-depleted T cells, or PBMCs. Deeply sampled blood TCRbeta repertoires from subjects exposed to, actively infected with, or recovered from COVID-19 were included in the dataset. A freely available public database, intended as a resource for researchers studying the immune response to SARS-CoV-2, is where the repertoires were released. Samples came from the ongoing ImmuneRACE study (first 160 participants) plus 1,254 subjects from 6 global collaborators. Sample metadata almost always included a de-identified subject ID, COVID-19 status, age in years and sex. Where available, HLA class I and class II types were obtained from metadata supplied by the sample provider rather than from assay-based typing. Overall results and qualifications from the work: The amount of clinical and demographic metadata varied by source and participant and was provided uncurated.

The germline V and J ends show losses of 3 bases and 6 bases respectively, and no gene match explains 14 bases of the junction. Based on the germline V gene, the CDR1 and CDR2 sequences are MNHNS and SASEGT. Including cysteine and phenylalanine, the CDR3 has 17 amino acids. Only the CDR3 region is kept as DNA, spanning 51 bases read in frame from base 1. The immunoSEQ Assay, a bias-controlled multiplex PCR, was used to amplify TCRbeta CDR3 regions from genomic DNA. The authors' pipeline ran thus. Nucleated cell counts per sample were estimated from amplification of reference gene primers within the assay. Sequence reads were collapsed and filtered to measure the absolute abundance of every unique TCRbeta CDR3 rearrangement. For each sample, productive Simpson clonality was calculated by taking the square root of Simpson's diversity index across productive rearrangements. TCRdb took this table from immuneACCESS and kept in-frame rearrangements with V and J called. Such tables lack part of the clones; where checked against another copy, unresolved V genes explain under half of the gap, and the rest is unexplained. V and J calls and clone size follow that table, whereas D and trimming were derived from the DNA. This sample has over 300,000 clones in its table, and approximately 90% of those were observed once. In total, the top ten clones hold approximately 5% of the sample.

Participants in the prospective study were aged roughly 18 to 100 years, lived in 20 to 30 United States geographic areas, and enrolled through a virtual design. To assign participants to cohorts, the prospective study relied on clinical history that participants themselves reported in a screening survey and a study questionnaire. ImmuneRACE Cohort 3 recovered participants were defined by two consecutive negative NP/OP PCR tests, healthcare professional clearance, or symptom resolution. Each participant in the prospective study had whole blood, serum and a nasopharyngeal or oropharyngeal swab collected by mobile phlebotomists. Participants in the prospective study had the option to provide additional blood draws and questionnaires over a 2-month period. Blood samples from the prospective study were shipped frozen or at room temperature prior to DNA extraction.

The rearranged segments are TRBV6-1 and TRBJ1-2, with TRBD1 matching 9 junction bases. The TCR comes from a woman aged 30 to 39 who had recovered from COVID-19. The material sequenced was PBMCs or T cells enriched from blood (not recorded which). The CDR3 protein: CASSDWLDRGNRDGYTF. The DNA sequence is as follows: TGTGCCAGCAGTGACTGGCTGGACAGGGGAAATAGGGATGGCTACACCTTC.